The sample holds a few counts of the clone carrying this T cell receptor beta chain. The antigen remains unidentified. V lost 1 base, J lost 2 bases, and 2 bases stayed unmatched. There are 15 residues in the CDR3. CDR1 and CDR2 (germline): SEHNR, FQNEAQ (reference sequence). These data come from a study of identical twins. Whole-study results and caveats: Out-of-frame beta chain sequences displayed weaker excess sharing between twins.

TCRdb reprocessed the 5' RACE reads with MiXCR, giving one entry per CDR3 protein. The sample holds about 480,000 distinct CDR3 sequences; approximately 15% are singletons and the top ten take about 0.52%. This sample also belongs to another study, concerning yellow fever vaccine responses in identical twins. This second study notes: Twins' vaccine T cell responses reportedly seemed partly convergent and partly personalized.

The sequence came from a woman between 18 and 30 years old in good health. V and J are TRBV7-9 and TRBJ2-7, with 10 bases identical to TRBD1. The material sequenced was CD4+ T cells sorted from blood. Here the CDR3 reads CASSLGQGATYEQYF. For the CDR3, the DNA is TGTGCCAGCAGCTTAGGACAGGGGGCGACCTACGAGCAGTACTTC.